This T cell receptor (beta chain) emerged from a study of T cell changes during pregnancy in multiple sclerosis. Libraries were prepared by immunoSEQ multiplex PCR; TCRdb keeps only in-frame clonotypes and omits some of them. The sample lists tens of thousands of clones; 80% to 90% were seen once. Losses at the gene ends were 5 bases for V and 1 base for J; bases not matched to a gene: 7. CDR1 LNHDA and CDR2 SQIVND come from the germline V gene (reference sequence). This CDR3 spans 16 amino acids. The clonotype was recovered from a female donor in good health, enrolled as a control in a pregnancy study. The sample in question was peripheral blood, obtained in the first trimester of pregnancy. The chain is built from TRBV19 and TRBJ2-1; 8 bases are a match to TRBD2. CDR3 nucleotide sequence: TGTGCCAGTAGTTCCCGGGGGGGTATGTCCTACAATGAGCAGTTCTTC. As protein: CASSSRGGMSYNEQFF.